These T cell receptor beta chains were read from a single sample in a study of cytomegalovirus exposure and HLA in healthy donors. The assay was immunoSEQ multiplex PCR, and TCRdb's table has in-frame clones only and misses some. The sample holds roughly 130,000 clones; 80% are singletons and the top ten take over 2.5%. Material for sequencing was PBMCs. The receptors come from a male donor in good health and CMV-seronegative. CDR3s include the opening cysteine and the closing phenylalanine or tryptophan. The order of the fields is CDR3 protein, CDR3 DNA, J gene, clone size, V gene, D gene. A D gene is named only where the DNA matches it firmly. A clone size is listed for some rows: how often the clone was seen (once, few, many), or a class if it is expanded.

CASSLAGGLETQYF TGTGCCAGCAGCCTAGCGGGGGGGCTTGAGACCCAGTACTTC TRBJ2-5 once TRBV7-2 TRBD2
CASRSGQASSYEQYF TGTGCCAGCAGGAGCGGACAGGCCAGCTCCTACGAGCAGTACTTC TRBJ2-7 once TRBV2 TRBD1
CASSLRSGGQGAEKLFF TGTGCCAGCAGTTTACGGTCAGGGGGCCAGGGGGCTGAAAAACTGTTTTTT TRBJ1-4 NA TRBV27 TRBD1
CASSQEPGQGGTEAFF TGCGCCAGCAGCCAAGAGCCGGGACAGGGAGGCACTGAAGCTTTCTTT TRBJ1-1 NA TRBV4-3 TRBD1
CASSESTGGETQYF TGTGCCAGCAGTGAATCCACGGGTGGGGAGACCCAGTACTTC TRBJ2-5 NA TRBV2 NA
CASSASLRGQPQHF TGTGCCAGCAGCGCCTCCCTTAGGGGGCAGCCCCAGCATTTT TRBJ1-5 NA TRBV9 NA
CAISPAGQGANEQFF TGTGCCATCAGTCCCGCCGGACAGGGGGCTAATGAGCAGTTCTTC TRBJ2-1 NA TRBV10-3 TRBD1
CASSTTGTGEETQYF TGTGCCAGCAGCACTACCGGGACGGGAGAAGAGACCCAGTACTTC TRBJ2-5 NA TRBV7-2 NA
CASSRARTSGIANTGELFF TGTGCCAGCAGCCGAGCCCGGACTAGCGGGATCGCGAACACCGGGGAGCTGTTTTTT TRBJ2-2 NA TRBV7-6 TRBD2
CASSPDRGRNTEAFF TGCGCCAGCAGCCCCGACAGGGGTCGGAACACTGAAGCTTTCTTT TRBJ1-1 NA TRBV5-1 TRBD1
CASSVLAGGISTDTQYF TGTGCCAGCAGCGTACTAGCGGGGGGTATTAGCACAGATACGCAGTATTTT TRBJ2-3 NA TRBV9 TRBD2
CAGSATLAGGPHEQYF TGTGCCGGCAGCGCCACTCTAGCGGGAGGGCCGCACGAGCAGTACTTC TRBJ2-7 NA TRBV7-2 TRBD2
CASSRGLAGPGELFF TGTGCCAGCAGCCGAGGACTAGCGGGACCCGGGGAGCTGTTTTTT TRBJ2-2 NA TRBV4-2 TRBD2
CAISQGPPYNEQFF TGTGCCATCAGCCAGGGCCCCCCCTACAATGAGCAGTTCTTC TRBJ2-1 NA TRBV10-3 NA
CASSLMGQSTGELFF TGTGCCAGCAGCTTAATGGGGCAGTCCACCGGGGAGCTGTTTTTT TRBJ2-2 NA TRBV11-2 NA
CAISEDSGANYGYTF TGTGCCATCAGTGAGGATTCGGGAGCTAACTATGGCTACACCTTC TRBJ1-2 NA TRBV10-3 NA
CAISELPGTEAFF TGTGCCATCAGTGAGTTACCCGGCACTGAAGCTTTCTTT TRBJ1-1 NA TRBV10-3 NA
CASSEGQSTDTQYF TGCGCCAGCAGTGAGGGGCAGAGCACAGATACGCAGTATTTT TRBJ2-3 NA TRBV10-2 NA
CASRYRTSSYNEQFF TGTGCCAGCAGGTACAGGACTAGCTCCTACAATGAGCAGTTCTTC TRBJ2-1 few TRBV13 TRBD2
CASSAQGIYTDTQYF TGTGCCAGCAGCGCACAGGGGATTTACACAGATACGCAGTATTTT TRBJ2-3 few TRBV9 TRBD1
CASSLSVVSYNEQFF TGTGCCAGCAGCTTAAGCGTTGTCTCTTACAATGAGCAGTTCTTC TRBJ2-1 NA TRBV11-3 NA
CASRRTSGKGVNNEQFF TGTGCCAGTAGACGGACTAGCGGGAAAGGAGTCAACAATGAGCAGTTCTTC TRBJ2-1 NA TRBV19 TRBD2
CAISPGNTIYF TGTGCCATCAGTCCAGGAAACACCATATATTTT TRBJ1-3 NA TRBV10-3 NA
CASSSASVTDTQYF TGTGCCAGCAGCTCTGCTAGCGTCACAGATACGCAGTATTTT TRBJ2-3 NA TRBV7-3 NA
CASSLGHQTYGYTF TGTGCCAGCAGCTTAGGACACCAGACCTATGGCTACACCTTC TRBJ1-2 NA TRBV7-2 NA
CAWTEGRTQYF TGTGCCTGGACTGAGGGCAGGACCCAGTACTTC TRBJ2-5 NA TRBV30 NA
CASSGRTGACVYF TGTGCCAGCAGTGGACGGACAGGGGCCTGCGTATATTTT TRBJ1-3 NA TRBV28 TRBD1
CASSELAGPTYNEQFF TGTGCCAGCAGTGAGCTAGCGGGGCCCACCTACAATGAGCAGTTCTTC TRBJ2-1 NA TRBV2 TRBD2
CAAGGPHEPQHF TGCGCCGCAGGAGGGCCCCACGAGCCCCAGCATTTT TRBJ1-5 few TRBV29-1 NA
CAIRGTGRYTGELFF TGTGCCATCAGAGGGACAGGGCGCTACACCGGGGAGCTGTTTTTT TRBJ2-2 NA TRBV10-3 TRBD1
CASSSGDEQFF TGTGCCAGCAGCTCGGGGGATGAGCAGTTCTTC TRBJ2-1 once TRBV11-2 NA
CAIPWDTGNTIYF TGTGCCATCCCCTGGGACACCGGAAACACCATATATTTT TRBJ1-3 once TRBV6-1 NA
CASSPGWTGELFF TGTGCCAGTAGCCCAGGGTGGACCGGGGAGCTGTTTTTT TRBJ2-2 few TRBV19 NA
CASNPGLASPTDTQYF TGCGCCAGCAACCCGGGACTAGCGAGCCCCACAGATACGCAGTATTTT TRBJ2-3 NA TRBV10-1 TRBD2
CAWNAGTGTYNEQFF TGTGCCTGGAATGCGGGGACAGGTACTTACAATGAGCAGTTCTTC TRBJ2-1 NA TRBV30 TRBD1
CASGSDDPRTGDSSRYNEQFF TGTGCTAGTGGTTCCGACGATCCAAGGACAGGGGATTCGAGTAGGTACAATGAGCAGTTCTTC TRBJ2-1 NA TRBV12-5 TRBD1
CASSQDQGGGETQYF TGTGCCAGCAGCCAAGATCAGGGCGGGGGAGAGACCCAGTACTTC TRBJ2-5 NA TRBV14 TRBD2
CASSEGDRNYGYTF TGTGCCAGCAGTGAGGGGGACAGGAACTATGGCTACACCTTC TRBJ1-2 NA TRBV6-5 TRBD1
CASSVRTGVQDTQYF TGTGCCAGCAGCGTCCGGACAGGGGTTCAAGATACGCAGTATTTT TRBJ2-3 NA TRBV9 TRBD1
CASSAGTGGSEKLFF TGCGCCAGCAGCGCGGGGACAGGGGGCTCCGAAAAACTGTTTTTT TRBJ1-4 NA TRBV4-3 TRBD1
CASSLSAGVSGNTIYF TGTGCCAGCAGCTTATCCGCCGGGGTCTCTGGAAACACCATATATTTT TRBJ1-3 NA TRBV7-2 NA
CASSSARDRATEAFF TGTGCCAGCAGTTCCGCCCGGGACAGGGCCACTGAAGCTTTCTTT TRBJ1-1 NA TRBV6-5 TRBD1
CASSSSGYEQYF TGTGCCAGCAGCTCTTCAGGTTACGAGCAGTACTTC TRBJ2-7 NA TRBV11-2 NA
CASSVDRNTEAFF TGTGCCAGCAGCGTTGACAGGAACACTGAAGCTTTCTTT TRBJ1-1 NA TRBV9 NA
CASSFNPRDRNYEQYF TGTGCCAGCAGTTTTAATCCCCGGGACAGGAACTACGAGCAGTACTTC TRBJ2-7 NA TRBV28 TRBD1
CASSLKGQGALYEQYF TGTGCCAGCAGCTTGAAGGGACAGGGGGCACTCTACGAGCAGTACTTC TRBJ2-7 NA TRBV5-4 TRBD1
CASSRTECTEAFF TGCGCCAGCAGTCGAACCGAGTGCACTGAAGCTTTCTTT TRBJ1-1 NA TRBV10-1 NA
CATSDSGPTDTQYF TGTGCCACCTCGGATAGCGGCCCCACAGATACGCAGTATTTT TRBJ2-3 once TRBV6-4 NA
CAITQGTMYTGELFF TGTGCCATCACTCAGGGGACAATGTACACCGGGGAGCTGTTTTTT TRBJ2-2 NA TRBV10-3 NA
CASSLVQGLGGTGELFF TGTGCCAGCAGCTTAGTACAGGGACTAGGAGGTACCGGGGAGCTGTTTTTT TRBJ2-2 NA TRBV11-3 TRBD2
CASRTQGNEKLFF TGTGCCAGTAGGACCCAGGGAAACGAAAAACTGTTTTTT TRBJ1-4 NA TRBV19 NA
CASSLALAGGEQYF TGCGCCAGCAGCTTGGCGCTAGCGGGGGGTGAACAGTACTTC TRBJ2-7 few TRBV5-1 TRBD2
CAWSALSQFNQPQHF TGTGCCTGGAGTGCTTTATCGCAGTTCAATCAGCCCCAGCATTTT TRBJ1-5 NA TRBV30 NA